The source of this TCR beta chain is a study of blood T cells in healthy people across ages. Study-wide findings and caveats: A roughly linear fall in TCR beta diversity per million T cells was seen with increasing age. A greater number of naive CD4+ cells and higher diversity distinguished long-lived donors from aged donors.

This clonotype was detected only a few times. Its specificity is not known. CDR3 length equals 13 residues. The germline V and J ends were trimmed by 6 bases and 3 bases, with 9 bases remaining between them. CDR1 and CDR2 from the germline V gene are MNHEY and SVGEGT. A sample-barcoded 5' primer and a J-beta primer mix were used in a second PCR of roughly 7 to 12 cycles. Via MiXCR, TCRdb re-called the 5' RACE reads, giving one row per CDR3 protein. The data hold 700,000 or so distinct CDR3 sequences, with 40% to 45% observed a single time. The specimen was blood. This TCR was recovered from an elderly man in good health. The V gene is TRBV6-2 or TRBV6-3, the J gene TRBJ2-1; unclear D gene. CDR3 sequence (DNA): TGTGCCAGCAGCAAAAGAAACTACAATGAGCAGTTCTTC. The encoded protein is CASSKRNYNEQFF.